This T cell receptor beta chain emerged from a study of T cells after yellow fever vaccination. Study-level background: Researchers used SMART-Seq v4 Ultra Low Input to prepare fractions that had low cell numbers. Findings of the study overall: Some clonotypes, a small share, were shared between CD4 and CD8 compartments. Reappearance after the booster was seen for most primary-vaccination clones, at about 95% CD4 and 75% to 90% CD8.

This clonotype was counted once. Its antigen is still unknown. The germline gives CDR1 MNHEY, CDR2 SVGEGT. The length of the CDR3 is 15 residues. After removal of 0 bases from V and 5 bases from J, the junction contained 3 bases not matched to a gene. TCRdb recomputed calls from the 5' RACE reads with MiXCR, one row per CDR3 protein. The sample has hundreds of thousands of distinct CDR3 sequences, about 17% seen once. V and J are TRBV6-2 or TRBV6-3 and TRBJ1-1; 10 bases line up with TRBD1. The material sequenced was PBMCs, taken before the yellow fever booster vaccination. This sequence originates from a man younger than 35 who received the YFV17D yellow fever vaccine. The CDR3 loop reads CASSYSLDRGTEAFF. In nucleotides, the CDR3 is TGTGCCAGCAGTTACTCCCTGGACAGGGGGACTGAAGCTTTCTTT.